This passage covers 24 T cell receptor beta chains from one sample sequenced in a study of Ad26.COV2.S vaccination and SARS-CoV-2 variants. The repertoire was sequenced with immunoSEQ multiplex PCR; TCRdb's copy has only in-frame clones and lacks some. The data show fewer than 400,000 clones, approximately 89% seen once. The treatment denotes: roughly 20 received Ad26.COV2.S at low or high dose, single or two shots; 5 received placebo; per-sample allocation not given. Samples were taken on day 63 after the first vaccine or placebo injection. This sample comprised peripheral blood, obtained in a trial of Ad26.COV2.S vaccine versus placebo. These receptors were obtained from a person between 18 and 59 years old who received the Ad26.COV2.S COVID-19 vaccine or a placebo.

This clone was observed a handful of times. The genes are TRBV2 and TRBJ2-7; unclear D gene. Trimming removed 6 bases from V and 3 bases from J, with 12 bases in between. The CDR3 is made up of 13 amino acids. CDR1 is SNHLY and CDR2 is FYNNEI in the germline V gene. CDR3 nucleotides: TGTGCCAGCAGCCGAGGACCCAACTACGAGCAGTACTTC. It translates to CASSRGPNYEQYF.

The rearrangement uses TRBV3-1 (or the pseudogene TRBV3-2) and TRBJ1-2; perhaps TRBD1 as D (5 bases). The CDR3 has 15 amino acids. Germline CDR1 and CDR2: LGHDT and YNNKEL (reference sequence). V dropped 1 base and J dropped 0 bases, with 9 bases sitting between them. CDR3 DNA: TGTGCCAGCAGCCAAGTGGGGGGTGCTAACTATGGCTACACCTTC. It encodes CASSQVGGANYGYTF.

CDR3 region: CASTIGQHNSPLHF. As DNA, the CDR3 is TGTGCCAGCACCATAGGACAGCACAATTCACCCCTCCACTTT. This chain uses TRBV28 with TRBJ1-6, with D possibly being TRBD1 (6 bases). Germline-derived CDR1 and CDR2 are MDHEN and SYDVKM. V was cut by 7 bases and J by 7 bases, with 14 bases left in between. CDR3 length: 14 residues.

The chain carries TRBV4-2 and TRBJ2-1, with 9 bases fitting TRBD2. The V segment lost 4 bases and the J segment 6 bases; nucleotides outside the gene matches: 7. CDR1 and CDR2 from the germline V gene are LGHNA and YNFKEQ. CDR3 length: 15 residues. CDR3 loop: CASSRLAGLANEQFF. Here the CDR3 DNA reads TGTGCCAGCAGCCGGCTAGCGGGACTAGCCAATGAGCAGTTCTTC.

J is TRBJ1-4 and V is TRBV5-1, with D possibly matching TRBD1 (6 bases). This CDR3 is built from 16 residues. Germline V CDR1 and CDR2: SGHRS, YFSETQ. V gave up 4 bases and J gave up 0 bases, with 13 bases separating them. CDR3 protein: CASSGGDTATNEKLFF. The CDR3 coding sequence is TGCGCCAGCAGCGGCGGGGACACCGCAACTAATGAAAAACTGTTTTTT.

This chain links TRBV5-1 with TRBJ2-1; D possibly matches TRBD1 or TRBD2 (5 bases each). From germline, CDR1 is SGHRS and CDR2 YFSETQ. CDR3 length: 15 amino acids. With 0 bases removed from V and 6 bases from J, the gap between germline ends came to 13 bases. CDR3: CASSLAGVDSNEQFF. The CDR3 DNA reads as TGCGCCAGCAGCTTGGCCGGGGTTGACAGCAATGAGCAGTTCTTC.

This clone occurred a few times. The chain couples TRBV4-2 to TRBJ2-3, with 9 bases that match TRBD1. The germline V gene has CDR1 LGHNA and CDR2 YNFKEQ. V lost 4 bases and J lost 4; bases outside the gene matches: 6. The CDR3 is 15 residues long. CDR3 amino acids: CASSPGQGIADTQYF. The DNA of the CDR3 is TGTGCCAGCAGCCCCGGACAGGGGATTGCAGATACGCAGTATTTT.

The rearrangement joins TRBV12-5 to TRBJ2-1; 10 bases agree with TRBD2. Germline V gives CDR1 LGHNT, CDR2 FRNRAP. J was trimmed by 0 bases and V by 7 bases; bases with no gene match: 3. The CDR3 extends over 15 amino acids. The CDR3 here is CASASSGSSYNEQFF. Here the CDR3 DNA reads TGTGCTAGTGCCTCTAGCGGGAGCTCCTACAATGAGCAGTTCTTC.

The V call is TRBV30, the J call TRBJ2-2; D remains ambiguous. This CDR3 region has 14 residues. The V gene's germline CDR1 is GTSNPN and CDR2 SVGIG (reference sequence). The V end lost 2 bases, the J end lost 2 bases, and 9 bases lay between the germline ends. For the CDR3, the DNA is TGTGCCTGGAGTATTATTCCTAACACCGGGGAGCTGTTTTTT. Translated: CAWSIIPNTGELFF. Using reference TRBV30 and TRBJ2-2 for the parts outside the CDR3, the full variable domain is SQTIHQWPATLVQPVGSPLSLECTVEGTSNPNLYWYRQAAGRGLQLLFYSVGIGQISSEVPQNLSASRPQDRQFILSSKKLLLSDSGFYLCAWSIIPNTGELFFGEGSRLTVL.

This clone has just a few counts. V and J are TRBV24-1 and TRBJ2-7; D is ambiguous. V was cut by 0 bases and J by 6 bases, with 8 bases left in between. CDR3 length equals 13 residues. Per the germline V gene, CDR1 is KGHDR and CDR2 is SFDVKD. CDR3 DNA: TGTGCCACCAGTGATTTGGACGGGCTCGAGCAGTACTTC. Translated: CATSDLDGLEQYF.

This clone was picked up one time. The same CDR3 arises from other DNA sequences in this sample as well. V gene TRBV28 combines with J gene TRBJ2-2; D may be TRBD2 (7 bases). This CDR3 has 18 amino acids. Germline CDR1 MDHEN, CDR2 SYDVKM. Between the trimmed V and J ends, which lost 7 bases and 0 bases, there was a span of 21 bases. CDR3: CASTTWEGGISNTGELFF. In nucleotides, the CDR3 is TGTGCCAGCACCACCTGGGAGGGGGGGATATCGAACACCGGGGAGCTGTTTTTT.

This clone appeared once. This chain uses TRBV4-1 with TRBJ2-1, with 7 bases matching TRBD2. V gave up 3 bases and J gave up 3 bases; unmatched junction bases: 8. The CDR3 covers 16 residues. Germline-derived CDR1 and CDR2 are MGHRA and YSYEKL. The CDR3 DNA is TGCGCCAGCAGCCAGCCCAACCGGGACTACTACAATGAGCAGTTCTTC. It yields the protein CASSQPNRDYYNEQFF.

The chain employs TRBV27 and TRBJ2-7; 10 nucleotides line up with TRBD1. This CDR3 region has 17 residues. The V gene end was trimmed by 2 bases and the J gene end by 2 bases; junction bases not matched to a gene: 9. Germline loops: CDR1 MNHEY, CDR2 SMNVEV (reference sequence). The CDR3 spells CASSLVGQGPLAYEQYF. The CDR3 DNA follows: TGTGCCAGCAGTTTAGTGGGACAGGGGCCCCTGGCCTACGAGCAGTACTTC.

The J gene is TRBJ2-1, the V gene TRBV7-9; 11 positions match TRBD2. The length of the CDR3 is 15 residues. The germline V gene has CDR1 SEHNR and CDR2 FQNEAQ (reference sequence). V trimming: 8 bases; J trimming: 6 bases; junction bases outside the gene matches: 9. Here the CDR3 reads CASCPTSGNLNEQFF. CDR3 nucleotides: TGTGCCAGCTGCCCGACTAGCGGGAATCTCAATGAGCAGTTCTTC.

The V gene is TRBV5-4, the J gene TRBJ1-2; TRBD1 matches 8 bases. The germline V gene has CDR1 SGHNT and CDR2 YYREEE (reference sequence). J gave up 3 bases and V 5 bases, and 6 bases lay outside the gene matches. The CDR3 length is 14 residues. The CDR3: CASRPGQGDYGYTF. The DNA for the CDR3 is TGTGCCAGCAGGCCCGGACAGGGCGACTATGGCTACACCTTC.

This clone was seen only once. This chain links TRBV19 with TRBJ1-3; no reliable D call. Germline V lookup: CDR1 LNHDA, CDR2 SQIVND (reference sequence). The CDR3 is 15 amino acids. V gave up 4 bases and J gave up 0 bases, with 10 bases separating them. The CDR3 region has the DNA TGTGCCAGTAGTAAGACGGCCTACTCTGGAAACACCATATATTTT. Protein product: CASSKTAYSGNTIYF.

This clone was counted only a few times. V and J are TRBV6-5 and TRBJ1-1; D uncertain. This CDR3 comprises 13 residues. V was trimmed by 6 bases and J by 0 bases, leaving 8 bases between them. CDR1 is MNHEY, CDR2 SVGAGI, per germline. As DNA, the CDR3 is TGTGCCAGCAGAACATCGATGAACACTGAAGCTTTCTTT. It is translated as CASRTSMNTEAFF.

In the case of this clone: At one boundary the junction diverges from the germline segment, which might be a read error. J is TRBJ2-1 and V is TRBV20-1, with 10 bases fitting TRBD2. Germline CDR1 reads DFQATT; CDR2 reads SNEGSKA (reference sequence). This CDR3 has 11 amino acids. CDR3 nucleotide sequence: TGCAGTCCTAGCGGGAGAGGCGAGCAGTTCTTC. Its protein product is CSPSGRGEQFF.

The chain combines TRBV2 with TRBJ1-6; no clear D. The CDR3 consists of 17 residues. Germline CDR1 reads SNHLY; CDR2 reads FYNNEI. The V gene lost 2 bases and the J gene lost 2 bases, with 13 bases spanning the gap. As DNA, the CDR3 is TGTGCCAGCAGTGAAAGGGTGGAGATAGCCTATAATTCACCCCTCCACTTT. The encoded protein is CASSERVEIAYNSPLHF. Combining the CDR3 with reference TRBV2 and TRBJ1-6 gives the whole variable domain EPEVTQTPSHQVTQMGQEVILRCVPISNHLYFYWYRQILGQKVEFLVSFYNNEISEKSEIFDDQFSVERPDGSNFTLKIRSTKLEDSAMYFCASSERVEIAYNSPLHFGNGTRLTVT.

The rearrangement joins TRBV5-1 to TRBJ2-3, with D maybe TRBD2 (6 bases). The V end was cut by 4 bases, the J end by 3 bases, with 12 bases between. The CDR3 spans 14 residues. In germline, CDR1 is SGHRS, CDR2 YFSETQ. The CDR3 bases are TGCGCCAGCAGCCCGGGGGTAGCAACAGATACGCAGTATTTT. This encodes CASSPGVATDTQYF.

This chain uses TRBV30 with TRBJ1-4; D uncertain. The length of the CDR3 is 14 residues. Trimming took 0 bases from V and 4 from J, leaving 9 bases between them. CDR1 and CDR2 from the germline V gene are GTSNPN and SVGIG (reference sequence). CDR3 nucleotide sequence: TGTGCCTGGAGTGTAGGCAGGCTTAATGAAAAACTGTTTTTT. Its translation is CAWSVGRLNEKLFF.

The gene calls are TRBV5-4 and TRBJ2-4; D perhaps matches TRBD1 (5 bases). This CDR3 region has 14 residues. V lost 2 bases, J lost 5 bases, and 11 bases lay in between. Germline assignment: CDR1 SGHNT and CDR2 YYREEE (reference sequence). The DNA of the CDR3 is TGTGCCAGCAGCTTCTCCGGCAGGGAAAACATTCAGTACTTC. This encodes CASSFSGRENIQYF.

V and J are TRBV24-1 and TRBJ2-5; no reliable D call. The CDR3 consists of 13 residues. CDR1 and CDR2 (germline): KGHDR, SFDVKD. Trimming left V 3 bases short and J 0 bases short, with 4 bases between. In DNA, the CDR3 is TGTGCCACCAGTGATGACCACCAAGAGACCCAGTACTTC. This sequence encodes CATSDDHQETQYF.

The chain couples TRBV30 to TRBJ2-2, with a weak D call TRBD2 (6 bases). Per the germline V gene, CDR1 is GTSNPN and CDR2 is SVGIG (reference sequence). The length of the CDR3 is 12 residues. Here the CDR3 reads CGGGPNTGELFF. The CDR3 nucleotides are TGTGGGGGAGGCCCGAACACCGGGGAGCTGTTTTTT.